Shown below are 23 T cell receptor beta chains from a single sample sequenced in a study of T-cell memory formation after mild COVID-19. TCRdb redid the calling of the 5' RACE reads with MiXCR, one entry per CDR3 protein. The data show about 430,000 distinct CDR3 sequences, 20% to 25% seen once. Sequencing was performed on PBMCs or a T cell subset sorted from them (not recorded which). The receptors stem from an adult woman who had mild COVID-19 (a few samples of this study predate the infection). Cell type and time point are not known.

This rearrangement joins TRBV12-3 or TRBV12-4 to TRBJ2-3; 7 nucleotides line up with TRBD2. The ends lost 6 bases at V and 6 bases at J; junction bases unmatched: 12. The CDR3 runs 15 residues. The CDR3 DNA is TGTGCCAGCAGGGTCTATGGGGAGGGCGTGGATACGCAGTATTTT. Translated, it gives CASRVYGEGVDTQYF.

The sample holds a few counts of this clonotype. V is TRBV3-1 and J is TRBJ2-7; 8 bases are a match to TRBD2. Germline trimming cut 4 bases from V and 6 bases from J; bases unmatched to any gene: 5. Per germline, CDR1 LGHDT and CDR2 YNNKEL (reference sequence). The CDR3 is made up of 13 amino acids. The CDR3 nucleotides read TGTGCCAGCAGCCTCGGGGCGGGGGGCGAGCAGTACTTC. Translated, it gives CASSLGAGGEQYF.

CDR3 protein: CASQQAPSLNTEAFF. CDR3 bases: TGTGCCAGCCAGCAGGCGCCGAGCCTGAACACTGAAGCTTTCTTT. The chain carries TRBV2 and TRBJ1-1, with D hard to call. The germline V gene encodes CDR1 SNHLY and CDR2 FYNNEI. This CDR3 is 15 amino acids long. Between the trimmed V and J ends, which lost 8 bases and 0 bases, there was a span of 16 bases.

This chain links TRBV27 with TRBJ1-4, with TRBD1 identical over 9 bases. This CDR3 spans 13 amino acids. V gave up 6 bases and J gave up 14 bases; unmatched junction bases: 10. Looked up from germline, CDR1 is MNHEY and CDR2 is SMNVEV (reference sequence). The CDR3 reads CASRGQGAPSLFF. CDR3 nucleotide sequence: TGTGCCAGCAGGGGACAGGGCGCCCCTAGTCTGTTTTTT.

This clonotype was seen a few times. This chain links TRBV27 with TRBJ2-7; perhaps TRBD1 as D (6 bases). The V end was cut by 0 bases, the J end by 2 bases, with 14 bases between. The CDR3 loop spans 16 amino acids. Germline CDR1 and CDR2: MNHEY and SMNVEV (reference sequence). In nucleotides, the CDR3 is TGTGCCAGCAGTTTATCCGTTCAGGGGAATACCTACGAGCAGTACTTC. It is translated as CASSLSVQGNTYEQYF.

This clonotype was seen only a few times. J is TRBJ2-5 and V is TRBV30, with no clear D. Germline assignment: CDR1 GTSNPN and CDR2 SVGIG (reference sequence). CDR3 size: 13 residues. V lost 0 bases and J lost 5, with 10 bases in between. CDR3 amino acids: CAWSVLGRETQYF. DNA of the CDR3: TGTGCCTGGAGTGTACTCGGTCGCGAGACCCAGTACTTC.

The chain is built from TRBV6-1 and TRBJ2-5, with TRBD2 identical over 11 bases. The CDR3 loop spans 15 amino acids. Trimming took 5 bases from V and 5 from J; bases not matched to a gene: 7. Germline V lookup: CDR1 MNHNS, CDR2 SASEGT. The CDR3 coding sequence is TGTGCCAGCAGTCCCGGGACTAGCGGCAAGGAGACCCAGTACTTC. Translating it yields CASSPGTSGKETQYF.

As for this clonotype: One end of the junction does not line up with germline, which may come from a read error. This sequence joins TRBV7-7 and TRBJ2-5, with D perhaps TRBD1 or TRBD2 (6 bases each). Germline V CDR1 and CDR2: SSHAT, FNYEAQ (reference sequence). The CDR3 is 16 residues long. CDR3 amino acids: CASSAYPKGGLETQYF. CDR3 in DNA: TGTGCTAGCAGCGCCTATCCTAAAGGGGGGTTGGAGACCCAGTACTTC.

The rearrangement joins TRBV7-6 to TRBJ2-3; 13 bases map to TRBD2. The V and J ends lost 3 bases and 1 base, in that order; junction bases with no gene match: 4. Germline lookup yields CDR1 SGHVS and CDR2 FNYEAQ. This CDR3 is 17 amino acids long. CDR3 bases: TGTGCCAGCAGCTTGGGGACTAGCGGGATTGGCACAGATACGCAGTATTTT. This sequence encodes CASSLGTSGIGTDTQYF.

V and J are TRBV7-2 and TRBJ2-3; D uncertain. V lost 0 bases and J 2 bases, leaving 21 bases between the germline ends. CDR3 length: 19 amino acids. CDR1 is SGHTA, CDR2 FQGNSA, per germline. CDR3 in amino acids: CASSLAPSFWRSNTDTQYF. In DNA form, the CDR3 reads TGTGCCAGCAGCTTAGCCCCCTCTTTCTGGCGGTCAAACACAGATACGCAGTATTTT. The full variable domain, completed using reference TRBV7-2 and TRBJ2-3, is GAGVSQSPSNKVTEKGKDVELRCDPISGHTALYWYRQSLGQGLEFLIYFQGNSAPDKSGLPSDRFSAERTGGSVSTLTIQRTQQEDSAVYLCASSLAPSFWRSNTDTQYFGPGTRLTVL.

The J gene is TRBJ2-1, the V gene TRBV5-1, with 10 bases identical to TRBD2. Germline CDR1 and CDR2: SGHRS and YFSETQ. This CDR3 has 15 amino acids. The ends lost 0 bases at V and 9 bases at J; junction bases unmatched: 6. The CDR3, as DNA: TGCGCCAGCAGCTTGGTGGCTAGCGGGAGCAGTGAGCAGTTCTTC. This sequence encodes CASSLVASGSSEQFF.

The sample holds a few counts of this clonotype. In nucleotides, the CDR3 is TGCGCCAGCAGTCAATCGTTGATTCGAGAGACCCAGTACTTC. Its translation is CASSQSLIRETQYF. The chain uses TRBV23-1 and TRBJ2-5, with no clear D. TRBV23-1 carries the ORF label, with uncertain function. CDR3 length equals 14 residues. Between the trimmed V and J ends, which lost 0 bases and 4 bases, there was a span of 9 bases.

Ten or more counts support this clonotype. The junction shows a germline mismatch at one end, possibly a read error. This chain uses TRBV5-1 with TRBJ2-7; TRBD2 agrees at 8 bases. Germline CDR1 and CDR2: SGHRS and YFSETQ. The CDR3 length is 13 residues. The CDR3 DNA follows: TGTGCCAGCAGCCCCGGGGGGGCCTACGAGCAGTACTTC. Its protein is CASSPGGAYEQYF.

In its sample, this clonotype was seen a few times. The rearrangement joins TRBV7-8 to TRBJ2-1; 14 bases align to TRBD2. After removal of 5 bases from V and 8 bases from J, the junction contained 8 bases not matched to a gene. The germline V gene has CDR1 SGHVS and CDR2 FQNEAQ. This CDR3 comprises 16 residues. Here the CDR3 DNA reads TGTGCCAGCAGCCGTGGGACTAGCGGGAGTGGCGATGAGCAGTTCTTC. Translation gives CASSRGTSGSGDEQFF.

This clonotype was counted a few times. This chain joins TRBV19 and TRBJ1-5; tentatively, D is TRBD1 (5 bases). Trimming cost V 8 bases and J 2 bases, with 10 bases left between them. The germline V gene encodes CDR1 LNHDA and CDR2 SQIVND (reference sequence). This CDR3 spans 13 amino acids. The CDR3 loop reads CASALQGNQPQHF. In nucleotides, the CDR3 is TGTGCCAGTGCCTTACAGGGCAATCAGCCCCAGCATTTT. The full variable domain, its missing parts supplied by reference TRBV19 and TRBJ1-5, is DGGITQSPKYLFRKEGQNVTLSCEQNLNHDAMYWYRQDPGQGLRLIYYSQIVNDFQKGDIAEGYSVSREKKESFPLTVTSAQKNPTAFYLCASALQGNQPQHFGDGTRLSIL.

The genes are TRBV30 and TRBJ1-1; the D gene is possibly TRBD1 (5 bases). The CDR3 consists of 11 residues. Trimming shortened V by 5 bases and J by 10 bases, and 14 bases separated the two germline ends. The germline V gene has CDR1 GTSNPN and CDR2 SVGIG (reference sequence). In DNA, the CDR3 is TGTGCCTGGGAGATGGACATTGCAGCTTTCTTT. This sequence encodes CAWEMDIAAFF.

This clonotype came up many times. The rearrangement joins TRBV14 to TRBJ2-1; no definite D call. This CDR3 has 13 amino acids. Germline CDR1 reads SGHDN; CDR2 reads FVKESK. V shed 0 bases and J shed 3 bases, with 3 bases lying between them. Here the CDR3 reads CASSQDSYNEQFF. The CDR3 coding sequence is TGTGCCAGCAGCCAAGACAGCTACAATGAGCAGTTCTTC.

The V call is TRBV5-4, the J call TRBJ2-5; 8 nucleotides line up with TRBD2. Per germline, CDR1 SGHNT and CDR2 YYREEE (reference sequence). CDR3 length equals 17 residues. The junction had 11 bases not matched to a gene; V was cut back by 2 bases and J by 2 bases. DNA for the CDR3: TGTGCCAGCAGCTTTGAAACGGGAGGGAAACTGCAAGAGACCCAGTACTTC. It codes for CASSFETGGKLQETQYF.

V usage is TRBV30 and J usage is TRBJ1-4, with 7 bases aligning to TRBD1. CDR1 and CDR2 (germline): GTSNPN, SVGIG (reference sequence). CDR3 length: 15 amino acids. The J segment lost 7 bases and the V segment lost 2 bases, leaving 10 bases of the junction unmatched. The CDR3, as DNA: TGTGCCTGGAGTATCTCGACAGGGCTACGTGAAAAACTGTTTTTT. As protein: CAWSISTGLREKLFF. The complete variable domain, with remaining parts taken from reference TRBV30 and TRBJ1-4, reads SQTIHQWPATLVQPVGSPLSLECTVEGTSNPNLYWYRQAAGRGLQLLFYSVGIGQISSEVPQNLSASRPQDRQFILSSKKLLLSDSGFYLCAWSISTGLREKLFFGSGTQLSVL.

The CDR3 nucleotides read TGTGCCAGCAGCTTAGGGGGGGCAGGTTATGAGCAGTTCTTC. Encoded protein: CASSLGGAGYEQFF. The rearrangement uses TRBV7-6 and TRBJ2-1; D may correspond to TRBD1 or TRBD2 (6 bases each). The V end was cut by 1 base, the J end by 8 bases, with 12 bases between. CDR1 is SGHVS, CDR2 FNYEAQ, per germline. This CDR3 comprises 14 residues.

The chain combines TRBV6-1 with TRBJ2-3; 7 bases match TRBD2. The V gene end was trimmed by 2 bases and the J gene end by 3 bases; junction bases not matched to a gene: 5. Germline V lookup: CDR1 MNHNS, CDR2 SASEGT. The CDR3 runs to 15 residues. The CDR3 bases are TGTGCCAGCAGTGAACCAGCGGGGACGACAGATACGCAGTATTTT. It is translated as CASSEPAGTTDTQYF.

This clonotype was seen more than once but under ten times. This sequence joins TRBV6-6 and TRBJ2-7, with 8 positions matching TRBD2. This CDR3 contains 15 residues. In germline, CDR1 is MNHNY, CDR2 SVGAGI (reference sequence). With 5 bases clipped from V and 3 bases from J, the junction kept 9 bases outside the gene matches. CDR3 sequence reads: CASSPLGGRLYEQYF. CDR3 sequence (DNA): TGTGCCAGCAGTCCCCTTGGCGGGAGGCTCTACGAGCAGTACTTC.

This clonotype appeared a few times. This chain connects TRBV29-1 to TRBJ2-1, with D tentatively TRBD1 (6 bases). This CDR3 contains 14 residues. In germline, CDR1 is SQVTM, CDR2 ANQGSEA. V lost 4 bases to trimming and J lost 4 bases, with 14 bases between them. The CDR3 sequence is CSVVGQGTYNEQFF. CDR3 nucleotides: TGCAGCGTTGTAGGGCAGGGGACATACAATGAGCAGTTCTTC.